These 20 T cell receptor beta chains were all obtained from the same sample, sequenced in a study of spatial heterogeneity in lung cancer. Time point in this sample: blood at routine non-recurrence follow-up after resection. The study sequenced unsorted whole RNA from tumor, nontumor lung or frozen PBMC. TCRdb analysed the 5' RACE reads with MiXCR anew, one entry per CDR3 protein. The repertoire holds about 120,000 distinct CDR3 sequences, approximately 12% seen once, with around a sixth in the top ten. The source material was PBMCs, sampled at follow-up. Every receptor here comes from a male donor with early-stage non-small cell lung cancer.

The chain combines TRBV5-1 with TRBJ2-1; possible D gene TRBD1, 6 bases. The CDR3 has 14 amino acids. The V end lost 5 bases, the J end lost 3 bases, and 12 bases lay between the germline ends. Germline CDR1 reads SGHRS; CDR2 reads YFSETQ. For the CDR3, the DNA is TGCGCCAGCAGACCACAGGGTGTCTACAATGAGCAGTTCTTC. Its protein product is CASRPQGVYNEQFF.

About this clonotype: A junction end diverges from the germline sequence, so it may reflect a read error. V and J are TRBV4-3 and TRBJ2-7; TRBD1 is a possible D gene (6 bases). The CDR3 totals 12 residues. Germline V gene lookup returns CDR1 LGHNA and CDR2 YSLEER. Here the CDR3 DNA reads TGCGCCAGCAGCCGAATGACAATTGGACAGATTTTC. This codes for CASSRMTIGQIF.

J is TRBJ1-5 and V is TRBV6-2 or TRBV6-3; D ambiguous. Deletions cut 4 bases from V and 5 bases from J, with 6 bases between. The CDR3 spans 12 residues. The V gene's germline CDR1 is MNHEY and CDR2 SVGEGT. The CDR3: CASSWRDQPQHF. The CDR3 DNA reads as TGTGCCAGCAGTTGGAGGGATCAGCCCCAGCATTTT.

This clonotype was found a few times. The chain joins TRBV20-1 to TRBJ2-7; 8 bases map to TRBD1. Germline V gene lookup returns CDR1 DFQATT and CDR2 SNEGSKA (reference sequence). V lost 4 bases, J lost 1 base, and 9 bases stayed unmatched. The CDR3 spans 15 residues. CDR3 nucleotides: TGCAGTGCTAATACAGGACAGGGCCAATCCTACGAGCAGTACTTC. Translating gives CSANTGQGQSYEQYF.

In this sample, this clonotype turned up a few times. The J gene is TRBJ2-2, the V gene TRBV7-2; D gene ambiguous. The V and J ends lost 1 base and 5 bases respectively, with 8 bases between them. CDR3 size: 14 residues. Germline V gene lookup returns CDR1 SGHTA and CDR2 FQGNSA. The CDR3, as DNA: TGTGCCAGCAGCTTAGGGTTGGGGACCGGGGAGCTGTTTTTT. Residues: CASSLGLGTGELFF.

Comments on this clonotype: One junction end does not reproduce the germline sequence, and a read error may be involved. The chain joins TRBV7-9 to TRBJ2-3; D is ambiguous. Germline lookup yields CDR1 SEHNR and CDR2 FQNEAQ (reference sequence). CDR3 length equals 14 residues. The CDR3 sequence is CASSLAEAADTQFF. The CDR3 bases are TGTGCCAGCAGCTTAGCAGAGGCAGCAGATACGCAGTTTTTT.

The chain links TRBV15 to TRBJ1-1; D gene unclear. The germline V and J ends were trimmed by 3 bases and 10 bases, with 12 bases remaining between them. The CDR3 contains 12 residues. Germline loops: CDR1 LNHNV, CDR2 YYDKDF (reference sequence). The CDR3 here is CATSSEGSLAFF. In nucleotides, the CDR3 is TGTGCCACCAGCAGCGAGGGAAGTTTAGCTTTCTTT.

CDR3 sequence: CAWSWGPRNTEAFF. The CDR3 nucleotides are TGTGCCTGGAGCTGGGGACCCAGGAACACTGAAGCTTTCTTT. The rearrangement links TRBV30 to TRBJ1-1; D is perhaps TRBD1 (5 bases). In germline, CDR1 is GTSNPN, CDR2 SVGIG (reference sequence). V shed 3 bases and J shed 1 base, with 12 bases lying between them. The CDR3 length is 14 residues.

This chain uses TRBV4-2 with TRBJ2-7; D is unresolved. The V gene lost 0 bases and the J gene lost 4 bases, with 7 bases spanning the gap. Per germline, CDR1 LGHNA and CDR2 YNFKEQ. The CDR3 consists of 13 residues. Written as DNA, the CDR3 is TGTGCCAGCAGCCAAGATAGGGAATACGAGCAGTACTTC. This codes for CASSQDREYEQYF.

Only one count was recorded for this clonotype. The chain employs TRBV3-1 and TRBJ1-4; D possibly corresponds to TRBD1 (5 bases). The CDR3 loop spans 16 amino acids. In germline, CDR1 is LGHDT, CDR2 YNNKEL (reference sequence). Trimming stripped 4 bases from V and 4 bases from J, with 16 bases between. The CDR3 sequence: CASSLGRSQGNEKLFF. The CDR3 coding sequence is TGTGCCAGCAGCCTAGGTAGGAGCCAGGGTAATGAAAAACTGTTTTTT.

This clonotype was detected only a few times. The DNA for the CDR3 is TGTGCCAGCAGCGTAGGGACGACAGGGGCCTATGGCTACACCTTC. Amino acid sequence: CASSVGTTGAYGYTF. The rearrangement uses TRBV9 and TRBJ1-2; 8 nucleotides line up with TRBD1. Trimming cost V 0 bases and J 4 bases; bases outside gene matches: 5. Germline CDR1 reads SGDLS; CDR2 reads YYNGEE. There are 15 residues in the CDR3. The variable domain in full, completed from reference TRBV9 and TRBJ1-2, reads DSGVTQTPKHLITATGQRVTLRCSPRSGDLSVYWYQQSLDQGLQFLIQYYNGEERAKGNILERFSAQQFPDLHSELNLSSLELGDSALYFCASSVGTTGAYGYTFGSGTRLTVV.

Ten or more counts support this clonotype. The chain combines TRBV7-6 with TRBJ2-5; 13 nucleotides match TRBD2. Per germline, CDR1 SGHVS and CDR2 FNYEAQ. The CDR3 has 16 amino acids. The V and J ends lost 4 bases and 4 bases, in that order; junction bases with no gene match: 6. The CDR3 region is CASSSRTSGGGETQYF. CDR3 DNA: TGTGCCAGCAGCTCAAGGACTAGCGGGGGAGGAGAGACCCAGTACTTC.

In its sample, this clonotype was seen a few times. The chain uses TRBV5-5 and TRBJ1-6; 7 bases match TRBD1. The germline V gene has CDR1 SGHKS and CDR2 YYEKEE (reference sequence). Trimming cost V 4 bases and J 7 bases; bases outside gene matches: 5. The CDR3 is made up of 14 amino acids. In DNA form, the CDR3 reads TGTGCCAGCAGCAGGGGGCGAACGAATTCACCCCTCCACTTT. Translation gives CASSRGRTNSPLHF. Full variable domain (rest looked up from reference TRBV5-5 and TRBJ1-6): DAGVTQSPTHLIKTRGQQVTLRCSPISGHKSVSWYQQVLGQGPQFIFQYYEKEERGRGNFPDRFSARQFPNYSSELNVNALLLGDSALYLCASSRGRTNSPLHFGNGTRLTVT.

This clonotype has at least ten counts. J is TRBJ1-5 and V is TRBV6-1; no clear D. The CDR3 is 13 amino acids. V lost 6 bases to trimming and J lost 0 bases, with 6 bases between them. Germline V gene data show CDR1 as MNHNS and CDR2 as SASEGT. CDR3 sequence reads: CASRGNSNQPQHF. CDR3 nucleotide sequence: TGTGCCAGCAGGGGCAATAGCAATCAGCCCCAGCATTTT.

The rearrangement uses TRBV20-1 and TRBJ2-3; 8 bases line up with TRBD1. Losses at the gene ends were 6 bases for V and 3 bases for J; bases not matched to a gene: 8. CDR1 is DFQATT and CDR2 is SNEGSKA in the germline V gene (reference sequence). The CDR3 is 14 residues long. The CDR3 reads CSAPTGGSTDTQYF. Here the CDR3 DNA reads TGCAGTGCGCCAACAGGGGGATCGACAGATACGCAGTATTTT.

This clonotype was counted a few times. The chain recombines TRBV19 with TRBJ1-5; 10 bases fit TRBD1. This CDR3 has 17 amino acids. Germline trimming cut 5 bases from V and 2 bases from J; bases unmatched to any gene: 9. Per germline, CDR1 LNHDA and CDR2 SQIVND (reference sequence). The CDR3 loop is CASSAGTGVTGNQPQHF. The CDR3 DNA reads as TGTGCCAGTAGTGCCGGGACAGGGGTGACGGGCAATCAGCCCCAGCATTTT.

This clonotype was detected ten times or more. V usage is TRBV7-8 and J usage is TRBJ2-1, with 10 bases identical to TRBD2. Trimming cost V 5 bases and J 0 bases; bases outside gene matches: 7. Germline values: CDR1 SGHVS, CDR2 FQNEAQ. CDR3 length equals 17 residues. This CDR3 reads CASSLTSGARSYNEQFF. The DNA for the CDR3 is TGTGCCAGCAGCCTCACTAGCGGGGCCCGCTCCTACAATGAGCAGTTCTTC.

This clonotype was picked up one time. The gene calls are TRBV5-1 and TRBJ2-5; 10 positions agree with TRBD1. V trimming: 2 bases; J trimming: 5 bases; junction bases outside the gene matches: 6. The length of the CDR3 is 15 residues. Looked up from germline, CDR1 is SGHRS and CDR2 is YFSETQ. The CDR3 DNA follows: TGCGCCAGCAGCTTAATGGGACAGGGGTCGGAGACCCAGTACTTC. It yields the protein CASSLMGQGSETQYF.

The chain links TRBV7-9 to TRBJ2-7, with 11 bases lining up with TRBD1. From germline, CDR1 is SEHNR and CDR2 FQNEAQ (reference sequence). The CDR3 is 17 residues long. The J segment lost 0 bases and the V segment lost 1 base, leaving 5 bases of the junction unmatched. The CDR3 reads CASSLGTGGPHSYEQYF. As DNA, the CDR3 is TGTGCCAGCAGCTTAGGGACAGGGGGCCCCCACTCCTACGAGCAGTACTTC.

J is TRBJ2-5 and V is TRBV10-3; TRBD1 agrees at 7 bases. Trimming at V came to 0 bases and at J to 5 bases, leaving 12 bases not matched to a gene. Germline CDR1 is ENHRY and CDR2 is SYGVKD. The CDR3 sequence is 17 residues long. CDR3 in DNA: TGTGCCATCAGTGAGTCTAGAAAGGGGGCGCGGAGCGAGACCCAGTACTTC. Translation: CAISESRKGARSETQYF.